The 7 T cell receptor beta chains below all came from one sample that was sequenced in a study of blood T cell repertoires in COVID-19. Generated by immunoSEQ multiplex PCR, the TCRdb table keeps only in-frame clones and is missing some. The table records tens of thousands of clones, around 90% of them present only once. The sample was peripheral blood. Receptors were obtained from a woman aged 70 to 79 with acute or convalescent COVID-19.

The V gene is TRBV11-2, the J gene TRBJ1-4, with 7 bases matching TRBD1. V lost 3 bases, J lost 8 bases, and 9 bases stayed unmatched. Germline V CDR1 and CDR2: SGHAT, FQNNGV. The CDR3 loop spans 15 amino acids. The CDR3: CASSFTDRAGEKLFF. The CDR3, as DNA: TGTGCCAGCAGCTTTACTGACAGGGCAGGGGAAAAACTGTTTTTT.

This chain joins TRBV18 and TRBJ1-3; TRBD1 aligns across 7 bases. The CDR3 runs 17 residues. After removal of 4 bases from V and 2 bases from J, the junction contained 11 bases not matched to a gene. CDR1 is KGHSH and CDR2 is LQKENI in the germline V gene. The CDR3 region is CASSQTLGQKTGNTIYF. For the CDR3, the DNA is TGTGCCAGCTCACAAACCCTGGGACAGAAAACTGGAAACACCATATATTTT.

This chain joins TRBV2 and TRBJ2-5; 10 nucleotides line up with TRBD1. CDR3 size: 13 residues. Germline assignment: CDR1 SNHLY and CDR2 FYNNEI. The J segment lost 3 bases and the V segment lost 6 bases, leaving 1 base of the junction unmatched. CDR3 protein: CASRGTGEETQYF. The CDR3 DNA sequence: TGTGCCAGCAGAGGGACAGGGGAAGAGACCCAGTACTTC.

The chain joins TRBV2 to TRBJ2-3, with 8 bases lining up with TRBD1. This CDR3 spans 14 amino acids. Looked up from germline, CDR1 is SNHLY and CDR2 is FYNNEI. The J segment lost 5 bases and the V segment lost 6 bases, leaving 7 bases of the junction unmatched. The CDR3 sequence: CASSADRAIDTQYF. DNA of the CDR3: TGTGCCAGCAGCGCGGACAGGGCGATAGATACGCAGTATTTT.

In its sample, this clone was seen a few times. The rearrangement links TRBV12-3 or TRBV12-4 to TRBJ1-2; tentatively, D is TRBD1 (6 bases). V gave up 5 bases and J gave up 5 bases, with 12 bases separating them. This CDR3 spans 13 amino acids. The CDR3 DNA follows: TGTGCCAGCAGTCACGACAGGACTTATGGCTACACCTTC. Translating gives CASSHDRTYGYTF.

This clone is a singleton in its sample. The chain carries TRBV19 and TRBJ1-1; possible D gene TRBD1, 6 bases. The CDR3 totals 12 residues. Between the trimmed V and J ends, which lost 7 bases and 5 bases, there was a span of 11 bases. Germline lookup yields CDR1 LNHDA and CDR2 SQIVND (reference sequence). The DNA of the CDR3 is TGTGCCAGTACCACGCAGGGGACTGAAGCTTTCTTT. It yields the protein CASTTQGTEAFF.

The chain combines TRBV11-3 with TRBJ2-3; 12 bases agree with TRBD2. CDR3 length: 21 residues. The germline gives CDR1 SGHNT, CDR2 YENEEA. V lost 0 bases and J lost 0; bases outside the gene matches: 13. In DNA form, the CDR3 reads TGTGCCAGCAGCTTAGAGTTTGGACAGGGGACTAGCGGGCATAGCACAGATACGCAGTATTTT. Translated: CASSLEFGQGTSGHSTDTQYF.